Sequencing of this T cell receptor beta chain was carried out in a study of cytomegalovirus exposure and HLA in healthy donors. Data came from immunoSEQ multiplex PCR; TCRdb stores just in-frame clones and leaves some out. Of 50,000 or so clones in the sample, about 91% are singletons; the top ten hold approximately 2%. Whole-study results and caveats: Cytomegalovirus association was listed for about 180 TCR beta chains. Most TCR sequences were seen very rarely across donors, but some public TCRs occurred in many.

Worth noting for this clone: Its antigen is as yet unknown.

In germline, CDR1 is SEHNR, CDR2 FQNEAQ (reference sequence). The CDR3 length is 16 residues. The ends lost 5 bases at V and 4 bases at J; junction bases unmatched: 13. The chain has TRBV7-9 and TRBJ1-2; 7 nucleotides align to TRBD1. This clonotype was obtained from a woman aged 25 to 39 in good health and CMV-seronegative. Specimen: PBMCs. CDR3 region: CASSPPMTGNIYGYTF. The CDR3 DNA sequence: TGTGCCAGCAGCCCCCCGATGACAGGGAATATCTATGGCTACACCTTC.